Included here is one TCR beta chain sequence, with context. What it binds is unknown. A much larger clonotype is one base distant, so this may be a read error. Naive CD8 T cells were picked out by sorting for CD8+CD4-CCR7+CD45RA+. In preparing bulk TCR libraries, previously described methods and listed TCR primers were used. One entry per CDR3 protein, called by TCRdb with MiXCR from the PCR reads. The sample contains roughly 55,000 distinct CDR3 sequences, 35% to 40% of which appear only once. There are 14 residues in the CDR3. The germline gives CDR1 MNHEY, CDR2 SMNVEV (reference sequence). The data belong to a study of molecular identifiers for immune sequencing clone quantification. Study results and limitations: Researchers reportedly could pick up spiked Jurkat TCR RNA from one cell mixed into one million naive cells. Among effectors, clones above 20 RNA copies held over 97% of molecules; among naive cells, under 1%.

This TCR was sampled from a human donor in good health. Some libraries in this study had Jurkat cell RNA spiked in. The chain joins TRBV27 to TRBJ1-5; D unclear. Sequenced: naive CD8+ T cells from blood, with Jurkat cell RNA spiked in. Specified subset: FACS-sorted CD8+CD4-CCR7+CD45RA+ naive T cells. The CDR3 DNA follows: TGTGCCTGCAGTTTAGCTGGGTCCAATCAGCCCCAGCATTTT. Translated: CACSLAGSNQPQHF.